This T cell receptor (beta chain) emerged from a study of T cell responses to AZD1222 COVID-19 vaccine. The CDR3 runs 15 residues. The germline gives CDR1 PRHDT, CDR2 FYEKMQ (reference sequence). V shed 0 bases and J 4 bases; nucleotides not matched to a gene: 3. A single count supports this clone. Profiling relied on immunoSEQ multiplex PCR, and the TCRdb table lists in-frame clones only, not all of them. The sample holds fewer than 200,000 clones; over 80% are singletons and the top ten take 5% to 7%. The origin of this receptor is an adult in good health. The chain has TRBV13 and TRBJ2-5; 9 bases match TRBD2. The source was peripheral blood, collected on day 0 of AZD1222 vaccination. Written as DNA, the CDR3 is TGTGCCAGCAGCTTAGGACTAGCGGGCGGAGAGACCCAGTACTTC. Translating gives CASSLGLAGGETQYF.